One and the same sample provided the 22 T cell receptor beta chains below, sequenced in a study of blood T cell repertoires in COVID-19. The table came from immunoSEQ multiplex PCR; TCRdb's copy has only in-frame clones and leaves some out. The sample carries approximately 110,000 clones, 80% to 85% recorded once. The sample consisted of peripheral blood. The receptors derive from a woman of 80 years or more with acute or convalescent COVID-19.

The chain employs TRBV29-1 and TRBJ2-5; possibly TRBD1 for D (5 bases). Germline CDR1 and CDR2: SQVTM and ANQGSEA. Trimming took off 4 bases at V and 2 bases at J, with 11 bases between the two ends. There are 13 residues in the CDR3. The CDR3 nucleotides read TGCAGCGTTGTCGACAGTCTACAAGAGACCCAGTACTTC. This sequence encodes CSVVDSLQETQYF. The full variable domain, in which reference TRBV29-1 and TRBJ2-5 provide the parts outside the CDR3, is SAVISQKPSRDICQRGTSLTIQCQVDSQVTMMFWYRQQPGQSLTLIATANQGSEATYESGFVIDKFPISRPNLTFSTLTVSNMSPEDSSIYLCSVVDSLQETQYFGPGTRLLVL.

The V and J genes are TRBV3-1 (or the pseudogene TRBV3-2) and TRBJ2-3; D is perhaps TRBD2 (6 bases). Deletions cut 5 bases from V and 0 bases from J, with 18 bases between. This CDR3 is 17 amino acids long. Looked up from germline, CDR1 is LGHDT and CDR2 is YNNKEL (reference sequence). The CDR3 loop reads CASSISQRSGSTDTQYF. Here the CDR3 DNA reads TGTGCCAGCAGCATCTCTCAGCGTAGCGGTAGCACAGATACGCAGTATTTT.

This chain joins TRBV29-1 and TRBJ2-1; the D gene is possibly TRBD1 (5 bases). Trimming took 5 bases from V and 7 from J, leaving 12 bases between them. Germline V gene data show CDR1 as SQVTM and CDR2 as ANQGSEA. CDR3 length: 12 residues. In DNA form, the CDR3 reads TGCAGCGTTCTAGACAGTGGGAATGAGCAGTTCTTC. Its translation: CSVLDSGNEQFF.

The gene calls are TRBV2 and TRBJ2-1; D is unclear. Germline values: CDR1 SNHLY, CDR2 FYNNEI. CDR3 length: 12 amino acids. Trimming left V 3 bases short and J 4 bases short, with 4 bases between. CDR3 sequence (DNA): TGTGCCAGCAGTGACCCGTACAATGAGCAGTTCTTC. Protein sequence: CASSDPYNEQFF. Together with reference TRBV2 and TRBJ2-1, the CDR3 gives the full variable domain: EPEVTQTPSHQVTQMGQEVILRCVPISNHLYFYWYRQILGQKVEFLVSFYNNEISEKSEIFDDQFSVERPDGSNFTLKIRSTKLEDSAMYFCASSDPYNEQFFGPGTRLTVL.

This chain links TRBV11-2 with TRBJ2-3; 8 bases align to TRBD2. CDR1 and CDR2 from the germline V gene are SGHAT and FQNNGV. V shed 4 bases and J 3 bases; nucleotides not matched to a gene: 3. The CDR3 has 14 residues. CDR3 in DNA: TGTGCCAGCAGCTGGACTAGCAGGACAGATACGCAGTATTTT. The encoded protein is CASSWTSRTDTQYF.

The CDR3 reads CASSQAQLAGSNEQFF. CDR3 coding DNA: TGTGCCAGCAGCCAAGCCCAACTAGCGGGATCCAATGAGCAGTTCTTC. V gene TRBV11-2 combines with J gene TRBJ2-1, with 10 nucleotides matching TRBD2. This CDR3 contains 16 residues. After removal of 5 bases from V and 6 bases from J, the junction contained 10 bases not matched to a gene. Germline V lookup: CDR1 SGHAT, CDR2 FQNNGV.

This chain uses TRBV10-3 with TRBJ1-4, with 7 bases aligning to TRBD1. This CDR3 is built from 17 residues. CDR1 and CDR2 (germline): ENHRY, SYGVKD. J gave up 1 base and V 10 bases, and 15 bases lay outside the gene matches. CDR3 coding DNA: TGTGCCACCTCAGATACAGGGGCCTCTAGAACTAATGAAAAACTGTTTTTT. Encoded protein: CATSDTGASRTNEKLFF.

The chain employs TRBV29-1 and TRBJ1-2; 7 bases map to TRBD1. The CDR3 consists of 13 residues. J was trimmed by 2 bases and V by 7 bases; bases with no gene match: 7. Germline V CDR1 and CDR2: SQVTM, ANQGSEA. Here the CDR3 DNA reads TGCAGCGACTCGGGACAGACAAACTATGGCTACACCTTC. This sequence encodes CSDSGQTNYGYTF.

The chain has TRBV19 and TRBJ2-2; 12 bases agree with TRBD1. CDR1 is LNHDA and CDR2 is SQIVND in the germline V gene (reference sequence). This CDR3 spans 17 amino acids. The V gene end was trimmed by 5 bases and the J gene end by 7 bases; junction bases not matched to a gene: 11. In DNA form, the CDR3 reads TGTGCCAGTAGTGCAGGGACAGGGGGCGCGTTCGGCGGGGAGCTGTTTTTT. Translating it yields CASSAGTGGAFGGELFF.

The count of this clone is one. CDR3 in amino acids: CASSMRGIQQSTDTQYF. In DNA, the CDR3 is TGTGCCAGTAGTATGAGGGGGATACAGCAGAGCACAGATACGCAGTATTTT. The genes are TRBV19 and TRBJ2-3; weak D call: TRBD1 (6 bases). This CDR3 spans 17 amino acids. V was shortened by 3 bases and J by 0 bases, with 16 bases between the two germline ends. Germline V CDR1 and CDR2: LNHDA, SQIVND (reference sequence).

The CDR3 sequence: CASSLEAVTGELFF. The CDR3 coding sequence is TGTGCCAGCAGCTTAGAAGCGGTTACCGGGGAGCTGTTTTTT. The chain couples TRBV7-9 to TRBJ2-2; weak D call: TRBD2 (5 bases). Trimming removed 1 base at V and 5 bases at J, with 8 bases between. The germline V gene encodes CDR1 SEHNR and CDR2 FQNEAQ (reference sequence). The CDR3 spans 14 residues. Using reference TRBV7-9 and TRBJ2-2 for the parts outside the CDR3, the full variable domain is DTGVSQNPRHKITKRGQNVTFRCDPISEHNRLYWYRQTLGQGPEFLTYFQNEAQLEKSRLLSDRFSAERPKGSFSTLEIQRTEQGDSAMYLCASSLEAVTGELFFGEGSRLTVL.

The V and J genes are TRBV5-1 and TRBJ2-1; 9 nucleotides align to TRBD2. Looked up from germline, CDR1 is SGHRS and CDR2 is YFSETQ. CDR3 size: 17 residues. Trimming at V came to 3 bases and at J to 5 bases, leaving 12 bases not matched to a gene. The CDR3 coding sequence is TGCGCCAGCAGCTCCCGGCCCCTAGCGGGGTCTGACAATGAGCAGTTCTTC. It translates to CASSSRPLAGSDNEQFF.

The chain uses TRBV29-1 and TRBJ2-3, with D possibly being TRBD1 (5 bases). In germline, CDR1 is SQVTM, CDR2 ANQGSEA. The length of the CDR3 is 14 residues. With 7 bases removed from V and 1 base from J, the gap between germline ends came to 15 bases. The DNA of the CDR3 is TGCAGCGCCCGAAGGGGAATTGGCACAGATACGCAGTATTTT. Encoded protein: CSARRGIGTDTQYF.

V gene TRBV25-1 combines with J gene TRBJ2-2, with D possibly matching TRBD1 (5 bases). Per the germline V gene, CDR1 is MGHDK and CDR2 is SYGVNS. The CDR3 has 14 residues. V shed 4 bases and J shed 4 bases, with 10 bases lying between them. CDR3 sequence: CASSGMTATGELFF. CDR3 nucleotides: TGTGCCAGCAGTGGCATGACAGCCACCGGGGAGCTGTTTTTT.

The gene calls are TRBV13 and TRBJ2-3; 8 positions match TRBD2. The CDR3 is made up of 16 amino acids. CDR1 and CDR2 (germline): PRHDT, FYEKMQ (reference sequence). V trimming: 4 bases; J trimming: 0 bases; junction bases outside the gene matches: 6. CDR3 nucleotide sequence: TGTGCCAGCAGCTCATCGACTAGCGCTAGCACAGATACGCAGTATTTT. It is translated as CASSSSTSASTDTQYF.

The V and J genes are TRBV19 and TRBJ1-5; 8 nucleotides agree with TRBD1. Germline CDR1 is LNHDA and CDR2 is SQIVND (reference sequence). The CDR3 covers 16 residues. V was clipped by 4 bases and J by 2 bases; unmatched bases: 7. The CDR3 DNA reads as TGTGCCAGTAGTACGGACAGGGTTGGAGGCAATCAGCCCCAGCATTTT. Protein: CASSTDRVGGNQPQHF.

This chain links TRBV6-2 or TRBV6-3 with TRBJ1-5, with a weak D call TRBD1 (5 bases). Deletions cut 4 bases from V and 7 bases from J, with 11 bases between. Germline CDR1 reads MNHEY; CDR2 reads SVGEGT. This CDR3 has 13 residues. The CDR3 DNA follows: TGTGCCAGCAGTTGGCAGGGAAACCAGCCCCAGCATTTT. This encodes CASSWQGNQPQHF.

The V call is TRBV6-5, the J call TRBJ2-7, with 9 bases aligning to TRBD1. Germline V gives CDR1 MNHEY, CDR2 SVGAGI. Trimming took 4 bases from V and 2 from J; bases not matched to a gene: 3. CDR3 length equals 14 residues. In DNA, the CDR3 is TGTGCCAGCAGTTGGGACAGGGTCACCTACGAGCAGTACTTC. This translates into CASSWDRVTYEQYF.

In DNA form, the CDR3 reads TGTGCCAGCAGTTACGGTCTACTCTCTGGAAACACCATATATTTT. The encoded protein is CASSYGLLSGNTIYF. The rearrangement links TRBV6-2 or TRBV6-3 to TRBJ1-3; D is undetermined. CDR3 length: 15 residues. Germline CDR1 reads MNHEY; CDR2 reads SVGEGT. The germline V and J ends were trimmed by 2 bases and 0 bases, with 8 bases remaining between them.

The gene calls are TRBV27 and TRBJ2-7, with 7 nucleotides matching TRBD2. Germline trimming cut 8 bases from V and 0 bases from J; bases unmatched to any gene: 10. CDR3 length: 15 amino acids. The germline V gene encodes CDR1 MNHEY and CDR2 SMNVEV (reference sequence). CDR3 amino acids: CASQSGGTSSYEQYF. The CDR3 DNA reads as TGTGCCAGCCAATCGGGAGGAACCTCCTCCTACGAGCAGTACTTC.

This sequence joins TRBV29-1 and TRBJ2-1, with unresolved D. This CDR3 has 13 residues. Germline lookup yields CDR1 SQVTM and CDR2 ANQGSEA. V dropped 3 bases and J dropped 0 bases, with 6 bases sitting between them. CDR3 in amino acids: CSVEAGSYNEQFF. CDR3 nucleotides: TGCAGCGTTGAGGCTGGCTCCTACAATGAGCAGTTCTTC.

CDR3 in amino acids: CSVRTSGANVLTF. Here the CDR3 DNA reads TGCAGCGTTCGTACTTCTGGGGCCAACGTCCTGACTTTC. The rearrangement joins TRBV29-1 to TRBJ2-6; D is undetermined. The CDR3 runs to 13 residues. Germline V CDR1 and CDR2: SQVTM, ANQGSEA. Trimming took off 5 bases at V and 1 base at J, with 6 bases between the two ends.